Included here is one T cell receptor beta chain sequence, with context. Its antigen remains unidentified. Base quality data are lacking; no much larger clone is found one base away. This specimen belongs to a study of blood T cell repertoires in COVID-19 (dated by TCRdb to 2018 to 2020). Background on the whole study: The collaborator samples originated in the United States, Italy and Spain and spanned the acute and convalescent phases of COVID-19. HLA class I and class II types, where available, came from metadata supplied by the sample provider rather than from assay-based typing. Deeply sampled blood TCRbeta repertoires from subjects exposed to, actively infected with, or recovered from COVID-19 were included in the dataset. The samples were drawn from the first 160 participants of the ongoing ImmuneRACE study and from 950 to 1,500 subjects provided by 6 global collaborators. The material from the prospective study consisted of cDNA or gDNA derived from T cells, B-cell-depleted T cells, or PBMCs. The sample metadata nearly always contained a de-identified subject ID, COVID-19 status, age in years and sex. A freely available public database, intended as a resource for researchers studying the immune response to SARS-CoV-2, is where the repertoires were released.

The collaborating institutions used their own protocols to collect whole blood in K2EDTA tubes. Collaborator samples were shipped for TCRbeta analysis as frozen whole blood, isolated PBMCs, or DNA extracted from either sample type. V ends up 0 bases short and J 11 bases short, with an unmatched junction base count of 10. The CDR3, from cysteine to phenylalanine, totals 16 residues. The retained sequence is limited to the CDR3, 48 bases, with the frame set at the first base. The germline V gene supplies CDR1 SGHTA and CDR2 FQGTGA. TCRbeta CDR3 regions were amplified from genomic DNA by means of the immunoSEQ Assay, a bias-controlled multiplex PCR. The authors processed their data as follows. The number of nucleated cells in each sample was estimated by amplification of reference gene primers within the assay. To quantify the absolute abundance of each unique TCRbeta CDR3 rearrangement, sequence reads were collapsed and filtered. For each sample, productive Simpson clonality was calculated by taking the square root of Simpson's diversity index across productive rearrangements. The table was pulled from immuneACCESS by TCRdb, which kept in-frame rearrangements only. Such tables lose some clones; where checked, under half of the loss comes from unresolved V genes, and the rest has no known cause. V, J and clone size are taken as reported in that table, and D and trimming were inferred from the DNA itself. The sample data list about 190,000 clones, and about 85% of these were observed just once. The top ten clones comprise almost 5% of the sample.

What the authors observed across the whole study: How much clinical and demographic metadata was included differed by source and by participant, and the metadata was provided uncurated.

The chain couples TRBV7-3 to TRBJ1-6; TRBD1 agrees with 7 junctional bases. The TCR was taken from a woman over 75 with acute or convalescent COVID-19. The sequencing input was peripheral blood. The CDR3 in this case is CASSLTRQGGLTPLHF. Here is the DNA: TGTGCCAGCAGCTTAACAAGACAGGGAGGCTTGACACCCCTCCACTTT.